What follows are 8 T cell receptor beta chains derived from one specimen sequenced in a study of CD8 T cells in ankylosing spondylitis. TCRdb fed the 5' RACE reads into MiXCR, producing one record per CDR3 protein. The data contain about 36,000 distinct CDR3 sequences, 5.5% to 7.5% of them seen just once; the ten biggest clones take up approximately 12%. The sequenced material came from blood, either unsorted or a sorted T cell fraction (not recorded which). The receptors shown here come from a male donor with ankylosing spondylitis or in good health (not recorded which).

This clonotype was recorded at least ten times. V usage is TRBV14 and J usage is TRBJ2-3, with D possibly being TRBD2 (5 bases). V lost 4 bases and J lost 5, with 19 bases in between. This CDR3 spans 16 amino acids. The germline V gene has CDR1 SGHDN and CDR2 FVKESK. CDR3 in amino acids: CASSLQPGSRGDTQYF. The CDR3 DNA is TGTGCCAGCAGCCTGCAACCCGGGTCCCGGGGAGATACGCAGTATTTT.

In its sample, this clonotype was seen many times. CDR3 in amino acids: CASKGNYNEQFF. The CDR3 nucleotides read TGTGCCAGCAAGGGAAATTACAATGAGCAGTTCTTC. This chain joins TRBV28 and TRBJ2-1; unclear D gene. CDR3 length equals 12 residues. Trimming shortened V by 7 bases and J by 4 bases, and 8 bases separated the two germline ends. CDR1 is MDHEN and CDR2 is SYDVKM in the germline V gene. The full variable domain, its missing parts supplied by reference TRBV28 and TRBJ2-1, is DVKVTQSSRYLVKRTGEKVFLECVQDMDHENMFWYRQDPGLGLRLIYFSYDVKMKEKGDIPEGYSVSREKKERFSLILESASTNQTSMYLCASKGNYNEQFFGPGTRLTVL.

This clonotype has a count of ten or more. The chain carries TRBV10-3 and TRBJ1-4; D ambiguous. The CDR3 consists of 13 residues. Per germline, CDR1 ENHRY and CDR2 SYGVKD. With 6 bases removed from V and 8 bases from J, the gap between germline ends came to 13 bases. CDR3 nucleotides: TGTGCCATCAGCGGGGAAGGCGAGGAAAAACTGTTTTTT. It translates to CAISGEGEEKLFF.

This clonotype was seen repeatedly, ten times or more. V and J are TRBV15 and TRBJ1-1; D call uncertain. Germline values: CDR1 LNHNV, CDR2 YYDKDF (reference sequence). V lost 1 base and J 3 bases, leaving 15 bases between the germline ends. The CDR3 runs 16 residues. The CDR3 DNA reads TGTGCCACCAGCAGAGTGCAGCCAATTTTTTACACTGAAGCTTTCTTT. This sequence encodes CATSRVQPIFYTEAFF.

By sample share, this clonotype is medium-sized. The V gene is TRBV6-6, the J gene TRBJ2-3, with D perhaps TRBD2 (6 bases). V was shortened by 5 bases and J by 6 bases, with 21 bases between the two germline ends. The CDR3 consists of 16 residues. Germline V CDR1 and CDR2: MNHNY, SVGAGI (reference sequence). In DNA form, the CDR3 reads TGTGCCAGCAGTCGAGCCGGGACTTCCCGGACCGATACGCAGTATTTT. Translated, it gives CASSRAGTSRTDTQYF.

In this sample, this clonotype turned up once. V gene TRBV6-5 combines with J gene TRBJ1-1; 7 nucleotides agree with TRBD1. This CDR3 comprises 15 residues. V gave up 4 bases and J gave up 4 bases; unmatched junction bases: 9. Germline CDR1 is MNHEY and CDR2 is SVGAGI. In DNA, the CDR3 is TGTGCCAGCAGTTTCCAACCGACAGGGCTCACTGAAGCTTTCTTT. Translated: CASSFQPTGLTEAFF.

This clonotype has ten or more counts. This sequence joins TRBV24-1 and TRBJ2-5, with 8 bases matching TRBD1. This CDR3 is 18 amino acids long. J lost 3 bases, V lost 3 bases, and 14 bases had no gene match. Germline CDR1 is KGHDR and CDR2 is SFDVKD. In DNA, the CDR3 is TGTGCCACCAGTGATACCCGGGGCGACAGGGGTCGGGAAGAGACCCAGTACTTC. This translates into CATSDTRGDRGREETQYF.

There are many counts of this clonotype. This chain joins TRBV5-1 and TRBJ2-7, with a tentative D call TRBD1 (5 bases). Germline V lookup: CDR1 SGHRS, CDR2 YFSETQ. CDR3 length equals 16 residues. V dropped 0 bases and J dropped 1 base, with 14 bases sitting between them. The chain's CDR3 is CASSLGLAGLSYEQYF. Written as DNA, the CDR3 is TGCGCCAGCAGCTTGGGCTTGGCAGGGTTGTCCTACGAGCAGTACTTC.